This T cell receptor (beta chain) was obtained from a study of blood T cell repertoires in COVID-19. Methods used by the authors: Reference gene primer amplification yielded estimated nucleated cell counts. Profiled with immunoSEQ multiplex PCR; TCRdb holds only in-frame clones, not every one. V and J calls and clone size follow that table, whereas D and trimming were derived from the DNA. Of about 220,000 clones listed, over 70% are singletons. V lost 0 bases to trimming and J lost 7 bases, with 6 bases between them. This CDR3 spans 13 amino acids. Germline V gives CDR1 LGHDT, CDR2 YNNKEL (reference sequence).

The receptor was derived from a woman in her sixties or seventies with acute or convalescent COVID-19. The specimen sequenced was peripheral blood. J is TRBJ2-2 and V is TRBV3-1 (or the pseudogene TRBV3-2); unclear D gene. For the CDR3, the DNA is TGTGCCAGCAGCCAAGATATGCGCGGGGAGCTGTTTTTT. Encoded protein: CASSQDMRGELFF.